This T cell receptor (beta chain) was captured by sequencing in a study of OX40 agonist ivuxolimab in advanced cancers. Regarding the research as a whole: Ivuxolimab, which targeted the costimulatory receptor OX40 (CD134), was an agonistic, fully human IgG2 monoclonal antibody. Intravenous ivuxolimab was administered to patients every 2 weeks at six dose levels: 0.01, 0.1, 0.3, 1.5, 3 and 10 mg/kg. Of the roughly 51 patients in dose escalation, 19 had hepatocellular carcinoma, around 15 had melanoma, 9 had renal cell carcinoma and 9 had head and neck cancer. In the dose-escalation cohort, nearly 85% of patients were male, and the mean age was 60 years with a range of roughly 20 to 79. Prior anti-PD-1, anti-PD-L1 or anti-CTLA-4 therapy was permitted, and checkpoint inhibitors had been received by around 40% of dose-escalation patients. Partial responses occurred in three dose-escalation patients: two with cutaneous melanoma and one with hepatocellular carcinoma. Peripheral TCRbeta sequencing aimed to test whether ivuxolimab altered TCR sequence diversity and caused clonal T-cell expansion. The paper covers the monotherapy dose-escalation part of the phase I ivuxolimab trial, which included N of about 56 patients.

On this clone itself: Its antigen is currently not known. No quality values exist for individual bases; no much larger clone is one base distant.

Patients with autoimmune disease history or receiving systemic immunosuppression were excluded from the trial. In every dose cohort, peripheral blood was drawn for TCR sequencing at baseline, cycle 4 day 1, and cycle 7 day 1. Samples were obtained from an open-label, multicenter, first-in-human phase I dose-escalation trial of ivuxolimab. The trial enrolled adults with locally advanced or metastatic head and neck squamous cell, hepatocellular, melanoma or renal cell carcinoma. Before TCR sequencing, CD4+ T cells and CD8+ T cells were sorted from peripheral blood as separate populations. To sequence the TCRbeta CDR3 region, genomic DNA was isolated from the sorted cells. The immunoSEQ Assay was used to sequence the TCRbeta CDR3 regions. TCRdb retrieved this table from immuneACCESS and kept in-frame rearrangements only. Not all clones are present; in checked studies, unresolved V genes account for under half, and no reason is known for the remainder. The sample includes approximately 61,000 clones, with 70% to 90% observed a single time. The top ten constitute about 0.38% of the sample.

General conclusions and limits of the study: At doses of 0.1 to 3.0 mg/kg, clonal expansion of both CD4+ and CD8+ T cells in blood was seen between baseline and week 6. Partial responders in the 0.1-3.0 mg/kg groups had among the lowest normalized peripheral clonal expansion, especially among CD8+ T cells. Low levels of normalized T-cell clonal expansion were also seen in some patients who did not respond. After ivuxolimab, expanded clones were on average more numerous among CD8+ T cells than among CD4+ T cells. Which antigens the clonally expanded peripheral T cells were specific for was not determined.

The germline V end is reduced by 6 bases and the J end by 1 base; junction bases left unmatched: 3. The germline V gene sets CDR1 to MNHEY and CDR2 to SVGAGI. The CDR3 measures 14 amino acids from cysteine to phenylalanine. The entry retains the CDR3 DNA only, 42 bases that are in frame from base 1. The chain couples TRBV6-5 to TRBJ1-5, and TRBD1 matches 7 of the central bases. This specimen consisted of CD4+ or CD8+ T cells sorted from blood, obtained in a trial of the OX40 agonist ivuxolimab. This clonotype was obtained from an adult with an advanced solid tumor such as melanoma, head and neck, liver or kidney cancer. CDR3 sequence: CASSPDRSNQPQHF. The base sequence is TGTGCCAGCAGCCCGGACAGGAGCAATCAGCCCCAGCATTTT.